The rows below give T cell receptor beta chains drawn from one sample of a study of blood T cell repertoires in COVID-19. Libraries were prepared by immunoSEQ multiplex PCR; TCRdb keeps only in-frame clonotypes and omits some of them. Among 390,000 or so clones, around 86% were seen once, and the ten largest hold about 5%. The sequencing input was PBMCs or T cells enriched from blood (not recorded which). Every receptor here comes from a woman aged 45-59 years who had recovered from COVID-19. Both conserved end residues are part of each CDR3. The D gene is left open where the match is weak. Clone size is given for some rows only: seen once, a few or many times, or a class if the clone is expanded.

D gene: -; clone size: -; V gene: TRBV7-6; J gene: TRBJ1-2; CDR3 protein: CASRPYGEGVYGYTF; CDR3 DNA: TGTGCCAGCCGACCCTATGGGGAAGGGGTTTATGGCTACACCTTC
D gene: TRBD1; clone size: -; V gene: TRBV7-2; J gene: TRBJ1-2; CDR3 protein: CASSPGTGYSMGYTF; CDR3 DNA: TGTGCCAGCAGCCCAGGGACAGGGTACTCTATGGGCTACACCTTC
D gene: -; clone size: -; V gene: TRBV28; J gene: TRBJ1-1; CDR3 protein: CASSPGDTFTEAFF; CDR3 DNA: TGTGCCAGCTCCCCAGGGGACACGTTCACTGAAGCTTTCTTT
D gene: -; clone size: many; V gene: TRBV18; J gene: TRBJ2-4; CDR3 protein: CASSPPYSPGLYGKNIQYF; CDR3 DNA: TGTGCCAGCTCACCACCGTATAGCCCGGGACTGTACGGCAAAAACATTCAGTACTTC
D gene: -; clone size: -; V gene: TRBV5-1; J gene: TRBJ2-1; CDR3 protein: CASSFSSSYNEQFF; CDR3 DNA: TGCGCCAGCAGCTTCTCGAGCTCCTACAATGAGCAGTTCTTC
D gene: TRBD2; clone size: once; V gene: TRBV5-4; J gene: TRBJ2-2; CDR3 protein: CASSLVGGTTGELFF; CDR3 DNA: TGTGCCAGCAGCTTGGTGGGGGGGACCACCGGGGAGCTGTTTTTT
D gene: -; clone size: -; V gene: TRBV7-2; J gene: TRBJ1-5; CDR3 protein: CASVGGFDQPQHF; CDR3 DNA: TGTGCCAGCGTTGGGGGGTTCGATCAGCCCCAGCATTTT
D gene: TRBD1; clone size: -; V gene: TRBV2; J gene: TRBJ1-2; CDR3 protein: CASRTGGGNYGYTF; CDR3 DNA: TGTGCCAGCAGGACAGGGGGAGGTAACTATGGCTACACCTTC
D gene: -; clone size: -; V gene: TRBV20-1; J gene: TRBJ1-5; CDR3 protein: CSASLGLPSGNQPQHF; CDR3 DNA: TGCAGTGCTAGTTTAGGCCTCCCTAGCGGGAATCAGCCCCAGCATTTT
D gene: TRBD1; clone size: -; V gene: TRBV12-5; J gene: TRBJ2-1; CDR3 protein: CASGLAGGAGINEQFF; CDR3 DNA: TGTGCTAGTGGTTTGGCAGGGGGCGCGGGAATCAATGAGCAGTTCTTC
D gene: -; clone size: -; V gene: TRBV6-2/TRBV6-3; J gene: TRBJ1-5; CDR3 protein: CASSYIATENQPQHF; CDR3 DNA: TGTGCCAGCAGTTACATCGCGACAGAGAATCAGCCCCAGCATTTT
D gene: -; clone size: -; V gene: TRBV28; J gene: TRBJ1-2; CDR3 protein: CASRARDYGYTF; CDR3 DNA: TGTGCCAGCAGGGCTCGGGACTATGGCTACACCTTC
D gene: -; clone size: -; V gene: TRBV5-8; J gene: TRBJ2-2; CDR3 protein: CASSPVVSPSEELFF; CDR3 DNA: TGTGCCAGCAGCCCAGTGGTGTCTCCGAGCGAGGAGCTGTTTTTT
D gene: -; clone size: -; V gene: TRBV7-9; J gene: TRBJ2-5; CDR3 protein: CASSDWDFQETQYF; CDR3 DNA: TGTGCCAGCAGCGATTGGGACTTTCAAGAGACCCAGTACTTC
D gene: -; clone size: -; V gene: TRBV18; J gene: TRBJ1-1; CDR3 protein: CASSPGRALNTEAFF; CDR3 DNA: TGTGCCAGCTCACCCGGCAGGGCACTTAACACTGAAGCTTTCTTT
D gene: -; clone size: -; V gene: TRBV4-3; J gene: TRBJ2-3; CDR3 protein: CASSQGRTSSEQYF; CDR3 DNA: TGCGCCAGCAGCCAAGGGAGAACTAGTTCAGAGCAGTATTTT
D gene: -; clone size: -; V gene: TRBV7-9; J gene: TRBJ1-4; CDR3 protein: CASSSGTTNEKLFF; CDR3 DNA: TGTGCCAGCAGCTCAGGGACAACTAATGAAAAACTGTTTTTT
D gene: -; clone size: -; V gene: TRBV7-6; J gene: TRBJ1-1; CDR3 protein: CASSRDQGGEAFF; CDR3 DNA: TGTGCCAGCAGCCGCGACCAGGGTGGTGAAGCTTTCTTT
D gene: TRBD1; clone size: -; V gene: TRBV4-2; J gene: TRBJ1-3; CDR3 protein: CASSRSTGDGNTIYF; CDR3 DNA: TGTGCCAGCAGCCGATCGACAGGGGACGGAAACACCATATATTTT
D gene: -; clone size: -; V gene: TRBV27; J gene: TRBJ2-2; CDR3 protein: CASSFTGTGELFF; CDR3 DNA: TGTGCCAGCAGTTTCACGGGTACCGGGGAGCTGTTTTTT
D gene: -; clone size: once; V gene: TRBV27; J gene: TRBJ1-6; CDR3 protein: CASRVSGVNYNSPLHF; CDR3 DNA: TGTGCCAGCAGGGTGTCAGGGGTTAACTATAATTCACCCCTCCACTTT
D gene: -; clone size: -; V gene: TRBV5-1; J gene: TRBJ2-2; CDR3 protein: CASSLGTEGAELFF; CDR3 DNA: TGCGCCAGCAGCTTGGGAACAGAGGGAGCGGAGCTGTTTTTT
D gene: -; clone size: -; V gene: TRBV7-2; J gene: TRBJ2-7; CDR3 protein: CASSLVPRGPYEQYF; CDR3 DNA: TGTGCCAGCAGCTTAGTGCCGCGGGGGCCGTACGAGCAGTACTTC
D gene: TRBD2; clone size: -; V gene: TRBV20-1; J gene: TRBJ2-2; CDR3 protein: CSASRGGTNTGELFF; CDR3 DNA: TGCAGTGCTAGTCGGGGGGGCACGAACACCGGGGAGCTGTTTTTT
D gene: -; clone size: -; V gene: TRBV15; J gene: TRBJ2-7; CDR3 protein: CATSRDPGRPNEQYF; CDR3 DNA: TGTGCCACCAGCAGAGATCCCGGCAGGCCCAACGAGCAGTACTTC
D gene: TRBD2; clone size: -; V gene: TRBV7-8; J gene: TRBJ2-3; CDR3 protein: CASSSGTSGTDTQYF; CDR3 DNA: TGTGCCAGCAGCTCCGGGACTAGCGGCACAGATACGCAGTATTTT
D gene: -; clone size: -; V gene: TRBV5-1; J gene: TRBJ2-5; CDR3 protein: CASSLVGTNQETQYF; CDR3 DNA: TGCGCCAGCAGCTTGGTTGGGACAAACCAAGAGACCCAGTACTTC
D gene: TRBD1; clone size: -; V gene: TRBV2; J gene: TRBJ2-1; CDR3 protein: CASSLDRLYEQFF; CDR3 DNA: TGTGCCAGCAGCCTGGACAGGTTATACGAGCAGTTCTTC
D gene: TRBD1; clone size: -; V gene: TRBV13; J gene: TRBJ1-1; CDR3 protein: CASSSGTGRFSEAFF; CDR3 DNA: TGTGCCAGCAGCTCTGGGACAGGTCGTTTTAGTGAAGCTTTCTTT
D gene: TRBD1; clone size: -; V gene: TRBV5-1; J gene: TRBJ1-2; CDR3 protein: CASSYRTGGPPAGGYTF; CDR3 DNA: TGCGCCAGCAGCTACAGGACAGGGGGCCCTCCTGCGGGTGGCTACACCTTC
D gene: -; clone size: -; V gene: TRBV19; J gene: TRBJ1-2; CDR3 protein: CASSRQVNYGYTF; CDR3 DNA: TGTGCCAGTAGTAGACAGGTTAACTATGGCTACACCTTC
D gene: TRBD1; clone size: -; V gene: TRBV5-4; J gene: TRBJ1-1; CDR3 protein: CASSYLQGVNTEAFF; CDR3 DNA: TGTGCCAGCAGCTATTTACAGGGGGTGAACACTGAAGCTTTCTTT
D gene: -; clone size: few; V gene: TRBV5-5; J gene: TRBJ1-3; CDR3 protein: CASSPFGAGNTIYF; CDR3 DNA: TGTGCCAGCAGCCCATTCGGGGCTGGAAACACCATATATTTT
D gene: -; clone size: once; V gene: TRBV19; J gene: TRBJ2-3; CDR3 protein: CASSMSSGRLDTQYF; CDR3 DNA: TGTGCCAGTAGTATGAGTTCTGGGAGATTAGATACGCAGTATTTT
D gene: -; clone size: -; V gene: TRBV21-1; J gene: TRBJ2-1; CDR3 protein: CASSSTSGGRSSYNEQFF; CDR3 DNA: TGTGCCAGCAGCTCCACTAGCGGGGGACGAAGCTCCTACAATGAGCAGTTCTTC
D gene: -; clone size: -; V gene: TRBV6-2/TRBV6-3; J gene: TRBJ1-2; CDR3 protein: CASSRMLISGGYTF; CDR3 DNA: TGTGCCAGCAGTCGTATGCTTATATCGGGAGGCTACACCTTC
D gene: -; clone size: few; V gene: TRBV15; J gene: TRBJ1-5; CDR3 protein: CATSRKPSGSNQPQHF; CDR3 DNA: TGTGCCACCAGCAGGAAGCCCAGCGGTAGCAATCAGCCCCAGCATTTT
D gene: TRBD1; clone size: once; V gene: TRBV5-6; J gene: TRBJ1-6; CDR3 protein: CASSLDRGASPLHF; CDR3 DNA: TGTGCCAGCAGCTTGGACAGGGGTGCTTCACCCCTCCACTTT
D gene: TRBD2; clone size: few; V gene: TRBV5-1; J gene: TRBJ2-7; CDR3 protein: CASSLVSGRGSHTYEQYF; CDR3 DNA: TGCGCCAGCAGCTTGGTTAGCGGGAGAGGTTCCCACACCTACGAGCAGTACTTC
D gene: TRBD1; clone size: -; V gene: TRBV18; J gene: TRBJ1-1; CDR3 protein: CASSTIRDSQAFF; CDR3 DNA: TGTGCCAGCTCCACCATCAGGGACAGTCAAGCTTTCTTT
D gene: -; clone size: -; V gene: TRBV9; J gene: TRBJ2-7; CDR3 protein: CASSGAARGEYEQYF; CDR3 DNA: TGTGCCAGCAGCGGCGCAGCACGGGGAGAATACGAGCAGTACTTC
D gene: TRBD1; clone size: -; V gene: TRBV7-3; J gene: TRBJ2-1; CDR3 protein: CASSQDRTYNEQFF; CDR3 DNA: TGTGCCAGCAGCCAGGACAGGACCTACAATGAGCAGTTCTTC
D gene: TRBD1; clone size: -; V gene: TRBV4-3; J gene: TRBJ1-5; CDR3 protein: CASSQDGTAIGGQPQHF; CDR3 DNA: TGCGCCAGCAGCCAAGACGGGACAGCAATCGGGGGTCAGCCCCAGCATTTT
D gene: -; clone size: -; V gene: TRBV19; J gene: TRBJ1-2; CDR3 protein: CASSPTGGDYGYTF; CDR3 DNA: TGTGCCAGTAGCCCGACAGGTGGGGACTATGGCTACACCTTC
D gene: TRBD2; clone size: once; V gene: TRBV19; J gene: TRBJ2-1; CDR3 protein: CASSRRLAGGSTYNEQFF; CDR3 DNA: TGTGCCAGTAGCAGACGTCTAGCGGGAGGCTCCACCTACAATGAGCAGTTCTTC
D gene: TRBD1; clone size: -; V gene: TRBV25-1; J gene: TRBJ2-1; CDR3 protein: CASSFRQGRNEQFF; CDR3 DNA: TGTGCCAGCAGTTTCCGACAGGGTAGGAATGAGCAGTTCTTC
D gene: -; clone size: -; V gene: TRBV7-9; J gene: TRBJ2-2; CDR3 protein: CASSPLLGTHPANTGELFF; CDR3 DNA: TGTGCCAGCAGCCCGCTACTCGGGACACACCCCGCGAACACCGGGGAGCTGTTTTTT
D gene: -; clone size: -; V gene: TRBV3-1/TRBV3-2; J gene: TRBJ1-1; CDR3 protein: CASSQDRGDGGGDTEAFF; CDR3 DNA: TGTGCCAGCAGCCAAGATCGGGGAGATGGGGGAGGAGACACTGAAGCTTTCTTT
D gene: TRBD2; clone size: -; V gene: TRBV7-2; J gene: TRBJ2-1; CDR3 protein: CASSWPGGNSYNEQFF; CDR3 DNA: TGTGCCAGCAGCTGGCCGGGGGGTAACTCCTACAATGAGCAGTTCTTC
D gene: -; clone size: -; V gene: TRBV3-1/TRBV3-2; J gene: TRBJ1-2; CDR3 protein: CASSQSGGPYGYTF; CDR3 DNA: TGTGCCAGCAGCCAGTCCGGCGGCCCCTATGGCTACACCTTC
D gene: -; clone size: -; V gene: TRBV7-2; J gene: TRBJ2-7; CDR3 protein: CASSLSAGTYEQYF; CDR3 DNA: TGTGCCAGCAGCTTATCGGCAGGAACCTACGAGCAGTACTTC
D gene: -; clone size: -; V gene: TRBV4-1; J gene: TRBJ2-1; CDR3 protein: CASSQDPWAAYNEQFF; CDR3 DNA: TGCGCCAGCAGCCAAGATCCGTGGGCAGCCTACAATGAGCAGTTCTTC
D gene: TRBD1; clone size: -; V gene: TRBV7-9; J gene: TRBJ1-2; CDR3 protein: CASTQGGQGKYGYTF; CDR3 DNA: TGTGCCAGCACCCAGGGGGGACAGGGGAAGTATGGCTACACCTTC
D gene: TRBD2; clone size: -; V gene: TRBV4-3; J gene: TRBJ2-1; CDR3 protein: CASSQDRWTSGGNEQFF; CDR3 DNA: TGCGCCAGCAGCCAAGATCGTTGGACTAGCGGGGGGAATGAGCAGTTCTTC